This note documents a single TCR beta chain sequence. The sample originates from a study of blood T cell repertoires in COVID-19. The CDR3 is 15 amino acids. V was pared by 3 bases and J by 5 bases, with 9 bases of the junction left unmatched. Germline values: CDR1 MNHNS, CDR2 SASEGT. The repertoire was sequenced with immunoSEQ multiplex PCR; TCRdb's copy has only in-frame clones and lacks some. In the table there are about 440,000 clones, 80% to 95% of which are singletons. Enrolled through a virtual design, the participants were between roughly 18 and 95 years of age and came from about two dozen US areas.

The chain couples TRBV6-1 to TRBJ1-2, with 7 bases matching TRBD1. The clonotype originates from a man younger than 30 who had recovered from COVID-19. Material: PBMCs or T cells enriched from blood (not recorded which). The CDR3 is CASSDRVGGEYGYTF. The CDR3 DNA sequence: TGTGCCAGCAGTGATAGGGTAGGGGGCGAATATGGCTACACCTTC.